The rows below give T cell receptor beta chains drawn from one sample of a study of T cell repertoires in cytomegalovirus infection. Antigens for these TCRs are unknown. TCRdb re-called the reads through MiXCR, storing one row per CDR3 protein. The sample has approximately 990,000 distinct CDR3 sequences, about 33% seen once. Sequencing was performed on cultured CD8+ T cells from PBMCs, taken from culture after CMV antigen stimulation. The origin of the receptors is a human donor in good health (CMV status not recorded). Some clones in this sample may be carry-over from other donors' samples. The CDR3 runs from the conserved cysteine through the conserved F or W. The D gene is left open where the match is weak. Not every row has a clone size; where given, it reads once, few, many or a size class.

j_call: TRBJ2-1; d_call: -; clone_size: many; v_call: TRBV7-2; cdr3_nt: TGTGCCAGCAGCCAGGTGGGACTTCTCAATGAGCAGTTCTTC; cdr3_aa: CASSQVGLLNEQFF
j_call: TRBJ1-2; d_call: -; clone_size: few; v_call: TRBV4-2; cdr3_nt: TGTGCCAGCAGCCCGGGGACGGTACTTGATGGCTACACCTTC; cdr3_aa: CASSPGTVLDGYTF
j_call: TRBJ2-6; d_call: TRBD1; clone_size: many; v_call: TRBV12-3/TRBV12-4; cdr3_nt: TGTGCCAGCAGCCTCCGCCGACAGGGGTACGGGGCCAACGTCCTGACTTTC; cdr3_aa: CASSLRRQGYGANVLTF
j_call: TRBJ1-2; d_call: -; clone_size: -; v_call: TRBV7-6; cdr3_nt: TGTGTCAGCAGCCTGGGGGGGGAAGGGTATGGCTACACCTTC; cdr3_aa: CVSSLGGEGYGYTF
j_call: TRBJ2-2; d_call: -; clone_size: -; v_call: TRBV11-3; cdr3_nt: TGTGCCAGCAGCTTAAATGTGGGGGAGCTGTTTTTT; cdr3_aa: CASSLNVGELFF
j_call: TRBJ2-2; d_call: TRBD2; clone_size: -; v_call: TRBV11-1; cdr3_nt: TGTGCCAGCAGTTCTCTAAGCGGGGCCACGAACACCGGGGAGCTGTTTTTT; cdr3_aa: CASSSLSGATNTGELFF
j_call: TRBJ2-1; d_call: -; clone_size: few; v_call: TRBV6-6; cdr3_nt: TGTGCCAGCAGTTCCACGGTGACAGCCAATGAGCAGTTCTTC; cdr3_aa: CASSSTVTANEQFF
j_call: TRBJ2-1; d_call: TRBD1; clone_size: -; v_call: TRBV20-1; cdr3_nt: TGCAGTGCTAGAGAATCACAGGGGCGATGGGATGAGCAGTTCTTC; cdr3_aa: CSARESQGRWDEQFF
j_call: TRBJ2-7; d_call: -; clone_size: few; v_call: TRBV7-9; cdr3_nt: TGTGCCAGCAGCCAGACAGTAGCCTACGAGCAGTACTTC; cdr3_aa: CASSQTVAYEQYF
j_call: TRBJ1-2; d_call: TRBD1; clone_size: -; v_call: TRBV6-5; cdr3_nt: TGTGCCAGCAGTCAAAACAGGGGAAACTATGGCTACACCTTC; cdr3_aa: CASSQNRGNYGYTF
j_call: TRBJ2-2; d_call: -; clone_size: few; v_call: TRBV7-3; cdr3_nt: TGTGCCAGCAGCTTAAACTGGAACACCGGGGAGCTGTTTTTT; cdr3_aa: CASSLNWNTGELFF
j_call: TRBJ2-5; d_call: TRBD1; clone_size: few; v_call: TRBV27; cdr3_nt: TGTGCCAGCAGTTCCTGGGACAGCCAAGAGACCCAGTACTTC; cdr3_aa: CASSSWDSQETQYF
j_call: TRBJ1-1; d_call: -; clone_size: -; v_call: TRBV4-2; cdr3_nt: TGTGCCAGCAGCCAAGTGGCAGGGCCACACGCGGGAGCTTTCTTT; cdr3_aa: CASSQVAGPHAGAFF